Described below is a single T cell receptor (beta chain) sequence and its context. Its specificity is not known. These data originate in a study of cytomegalovirus exposure and HLA in healthy donors. Study findings and constraints: The productive fraction for most TCR beta V segments was about 87% or about 30% in an earlier analysis. The study reported that TCR beta sequences accurately predicted HLA-A and HLA-B alleles in most subjects. Analysis performed later showed TCR beta chains linked to HLA being more clonally expanded than equally common others.

Primers included in the PCR were 60 Vbeta and 13 Jbeta primers. Measured with immunoSEQ multiplex PCR; TCRdb has only the in-frame clones, and not every one. The sample has fewer than 200,000 clones, around four fifths seen once. Germline V gene sequence: CDR1 SGHTA, CDR2 FQGNSA. Germline trimming cut 5 bases from V and 5 bases from J; bases unmatched to any gene: 4. This CDR3 region has 15 residues. The sequence came from a woman younger than 30 in good health and CMV-seronegative. The sequencing input was PBMCs. The chain has TRBV7-2 and TRBJ2-1, with 12 bases that match TRBD2. The CDR3 region has the DNA TGTGCCAGCAGCGCCACTAGCGGGAGGCACAATGAGCAGTTCTTC. This translates into CASSATSGRHNEQFF. Together with reference TRBV7-2 and TRBJ2-1, the CDR3 gives the full variable domain: GAGVSQSPSNKVTEKGKDVELRCDPISGHTALYWYRQSLGQGLEFLIYFQGNSAPDKSGLPSDRFSAERTGGSVSTLTIQRTQQEDSAVYLCASSATSGRHNEQFFGPGTRLTVL.